The rows below give T cell receptor beta chains drawn from one sample of a study of PD-L1 blockade in urothelial cancer. Profiled with immunoSEQ multiplex PCR; TCRdb holds only in-frame clones, not every one. The table has fewer than 50,000 clones, 80% to 95% seen once. The starting material was PBMCs, obtained around atezolizumab (anti-PD-L1) treatment. Receptors were obtained from a man aged 70-80 years with urothelial cancer. The CDR3 runs from the conserved cysteine through the conserved F or W. Fields, in order: D gene, V gene, J gene, clone size, CDR3 protein, CDR3 DNA. A D gene is named only where the DNA matches it firmly. Rows give clone size only sometimes, using once, few, many, or a class for an expanded clone.

>-|TRBV2|TRBJ2-1|-
CASSDLLEQFF
TGTGCCAGCAGTGACCTACTCGAGCAGTTCTTC
>TRBD1|TRBV28|TRBJ1-4|-
CASSLPGQGKELFF
TGTGCCAGCAGTTTACCGGGACAGGGAAAAGAACTGTTTTTT
>-|TRBV5-6|TRBJ1-2|once
CASSSYLPDRSPNYGYTF
TGTGCCAGCAGCTCCTATTTACCCGACAGGAGTCCTAACTATGGCTACACCTTC
>TRBD2|TRBV5-6|TRBJ2-3|-
CASSPRLAESTDTQYF
TGTGCCAGCAGCCCCCGACTAGCTGAAAGCACAGATACGCAGTATTTT
>TRBD2|TRBV2|TRBJ2-3|-
CASKFSSGRADTQYF
TGTGCCAGCAAATTTTCTAGCGGGAGAGCAGATACGCAGTATTTT
>TRBD2|TRBV28|TRBJ2-7|few
CASSPRERGTYEQYF
TGTGCCAGCAGTCCGCGGGAGAGGGGAACCTACGAGCAGTACTTC
>TRBD2|TRBV7-2|TRBJ2-7|-
CASSWGGAATYEQYF
TGTGCCAGCAGCTGGGGGGGAGCGGCTACCTACGAGCAGTACTTC
>-|TRBV5-1|TRBJ1-3|-
CASSPTGSGNTIYF
TGCGCCAGCTCCCCTACGGGCTCTGGAAACACCATATATTTT
>-|TRBV6-1|TRBJ1-2|-
CASSEDAGSFYGYTF
TGTGCCAGCAGTGAAGACGCAGGGTCTTTCTATGGCTACACCTTC
>-|TRBV19|TRBJ2-2|-
CASSILRGELFF
TGTGCCAGTAGTATCCTTCGGGGGGAGCTGTTTTTT
>TRBD2|TRBV7-3|TRBJ2-3|-
CASSPSGLAAPTDTQYF
TGTGCCAGCAGCCCCTCGGGACTAGCGGCTCCCACAGATACGCAGTATTTT
>-|TRBV4-1|TRBJ2-7|-
CASSPNRAGASYEQYF
TGCGCCAGCAGCCCTAATAGGGCGGGGGCCTCCTACGAGCAGTACTTC
>-|TRBV7-9|TRBJ1-2|-
CASSSLQQGAGNYGYTF
TGTGCCAGCAGCTCCTTACAGCAAGGGGCGGGAAACTATGGCTACACCTTC
>TRBD2|TRBV11-2|TRBJ2-5|-
CASSLGASGNQETQYF
TGTGCCAGCAGCCTCGGGGCTAGCGGGAACCAAGAGACCCAGTACTTC
>TRBD1|TRBV5-1|TRBJ2-2|-
CASSPRTGETGELFF
TGCGCCAGCAGCCCAAGGACAGGGGAAACCGGGGAGCTGTTTTTT
>-|TRBV7-9|TRBJ2-7|-
CASSTTGAAYEQYF
TGTGCCAGCAGCACGACAGGCGCCGCCTACGAGCAGTACTTC
>TRBD1|TRBV4-1|TRBJ1-5|-
CASSQERIDRGHQPQHF
TGCGCCAGCAGCCAAGAGAGGATCGACAGGGGTCATCAGCCCCAGCATTTT
>-|TRBV6-1|TRBJ1-5|-
CASYRDQASSPQHF
TGTGCCAGCTACAGGGATCAGGCGAGCTCGCCCCAGCATTTT
>-|TRBV15|TRBJ1-2|-
CATSREMTGLTNYGYTF
TGTGCCACCAGCAGAGAGATGACAGGCCTAACTAACTATGGCTACACCTTC
>-|TRBV27|TRBJ2-6|once
CASSYSSGANVLTF
TGTGCCAGCAGTTACAGCTCTGGGGCCAACGTCCTGACTTTC
>TRBD2|TRBV10-3|TRBJ2-7|-
CAIRLAGAYEQYF
TGTGCCATCAGACTAGCGGGGGCCTACGAGCAGTACTTC
>-|TRBV19|TRBJ1-1|few
CASSAYSTGMITNTEAFF
TGTGCCAGTAGTGCCTACTCAACAGGGATGATTACGAACACTGAAGCTTTCTTT
>TRBD1|TRBV6-5|TRBJ2-7|-
CASSYSGQGIREQYF
TGTGCCAGCAGTTACTCCGGACAGGGGATTCGCGAGCAGTACTTC
>TRBD2|TRBV10-3|TRBJ2-1|once
CAISGGVAGSGDEQFF
TGTGCCATCAGTGGTGGAGTAGCGGGAAGCGGCGATGAGCAGTTCTTC
>TRBD2|TRBV6-1|TRBJ2-3|-
CASSELSGGGSTDTQYF
TGTGCCAGCAGTGAACTCTCGGGAGGAGGAAGCACAGATACGCAGTATTTT
>-|TRBV11-2|TRBJ2-3|-
CASSLNVGGTTDTQYF
TGTGCCAGCAGCTTAAATGTCGGAGGTACCACAGATACGCAGTATTTT
>-|TRBV28|TRBJ2-3|-
CASSHRVRTDTQYF
TGTGCCAGCAGCCACAGGGTTAGGACAGATACGCAGTATTTT
>-|TRBV7-9|TRBJ1-4|-
CASSLVGRGSMFF
-
>-|TRBV5-1|TRBJ1-3|-
CASSTGTNLLSGNTIYF
TGCGCCAGCAGCACAGGGACAAACTTACTCTCTGGAAACACCATATATTTT